These 28 T cell receptor beta chains share one sample of origin, sequenced in a study of identical twins. TCRdb re-called the 5' RACE reads through MiXCR, storing one row per CDR3 protein. The sample carries approximately 690,000 distinct CDR3 sequences, 5.5% to 7.5% recorded once. The sample was naive T cells sorted from blood. Receptors were obtained from a man younger than 35 in good health.

The gene calls are TRBV6-5 and TRBJ2-5, with TRBD2 matching over 11 bases. CDR1 is MNHEY and CDR2 is SVGAGI in the germline V gene. V gave up 3 bases and J gave up 5 bases; unmatched junction bases: 5. The CDR3 extends over 15 amino acids. CDR3 loop: CASSYSGRGEETQYF. The CDR3 DNA is TGTGCCAGCAGTTATAGCGGGAGGGGAGAGGAGACCCAGTACTTC.

This clonotype was counted a few times. The chain combines TRBV7-3 with TRBJ2-6; the match to TRBD2 covers 8 bases. CDR1 is SGHTA, CDR2 FQGTGA, per germline. The CDR3 covers 17 residues. The junction had 6 bases not matched to a gene; V was cut back by 5 bases and J by 0 bases. The CDR3 region is CASSPGGGSSGANVLTF. Written as DNA, the CDR3 is TGTGCCAGCAGCCCGGGGGGGGGCAGCTCTGGGGCCAACGTCCTGACTTTC.

This clonotype showed up just a few times. V usage is TRBV20-1 and J usage is TRBJ2-7; 8 bases align to TRBD1. Germline lookup yields CDR1 DFQATT and CDR2 SNEGSKA (reference sequence). The CDR3 has 14 amino acids. After removal of 1 base from V and 4 bases from J, the junction contained 6 bases not matched to a gene. CDR3 nucleotides: TGCAGTGCTAGAGCCCAGGGACAGGCGTACGAGCAGTACTTC. Translated, it gives CSARAQGQAYEQYF.

The chain has TRBV20-1 and TRBJ1-5; D is undetermined. Trimming pared 0 bases from V and 4 bases from J, leaving 7 bases between. CDR1 and CDR2 from the germline V gene are DFQATT and SNEGSKA (reference sequence). The CDR3 spans 13 residues. This CDR3 reads CSAREVQNQPQHF. Written as DNA, the CDR3 is TGCAGTGCTAGAGAAGTCCAAAATCAGCCCCAGCATTTT.

Comment on this clonotype: One junction end disagrees with the germline gene, perhaps due to a read error. The chain carries TRBV11-2 and TRBJ1-5; TRBD1 is a possible D gene (5 bases). The CDR3 totals 13 residues. From germline, CDR1 is SGHAT and CDR2 FQNNGV. CDR3 residues: CASSQGPNQRQHF. CDR3 nucleotides: TGTGCCAGCAGCCAGGGACCTAATCAGCGCCAGCATTTT.

This clonotype was counted ten times or more. The chain uses TRBV5-1 and TRBJ2-1; weak D call: TRBD2 (6 bases). The germline V gene has CDR1 SGHRS and CDR2 YFSETQ. This CDR3 contains 15 residues. V gave up 0 bases and J gave up 0 bases, with 7 bases separating them. The CDR3 nucleotides are TGCGCCAGCAGCTTGGAGGAGGGCTCCTACAATGAGCAGTTCTTC. It codes for CASSLEEGSYNEQFF.

This clonotype has only a few counts. The V call is TRBV7-6, the J call TRBJ1-4; D is undetermined. This CDR3 spans 14 amino acids. Trimming stripped 3 bases from V and 5 bases from J, with 10 bases between. Germline-derived CDR1 and CDR2 are SGHVS and FNYEAQ. In nucleotides, the CDR3 is TGTGCCAGCAGCTTTGGGGAGAGAAATGAAAAACTGTTTTTT. Translation: CASSFGERNEKLFF.

The chain links TRBV28 to TRBJ2-7; possible D gene TRBD2, 6 bases. Germline V CDR1 and CDR2: MDHEN, SYDVKM. Between the trimmed V and J ends, which lost 5 bases and 1 base, there was a span of 15 bases. The CDR3 is made up of 15 amino acids. In DNA form, the CDR3 reads TGTGCCAGCAGTACGATCGGGGGACCTTCCTACGAGCAGTACTTC. It codes for CASSTIGGPSYEQYF.

The chain uses TRBV20-1 and TRBJ2-5; TRBD1 is a possible D gene (6 bases). The CDR3 consists of 14 residues. Germline V gene sequence: CDR1 DFQATT, CDR2 SNEGSKA (reference sequence). Trimming left V 6 bases short and J 0 bases short, with 14 bases between. CDR3 in amino acids: CSAEVGQNQETQYF. The CDR3 DNA reads as TGCAGTGCGGAGGTTGGACAGAACCAAGAGACCCAGTACTTC.

This clonotype was seen only a few times. The J gene is TRBJ2-7, the V gene TRBV10-3, with D perhaps TRBD2 (5 bases). This CDR3 spans 13 amino acids. Germline CDR1 reads ENHRY; CDR2 reads SYGVKD. V lost 4 bases and J 2 bases, leaving 9 bases between the germline ends. The DNA of the CDR3 is TGTGCCATCAGTGGAGGGATCACCTACGAGCAGTACGTC. Its protein is CAISGGITYEQYV.

This chain connects TRBV27 to TRBJ2-5; 8 bases are shared with TRBD2. After removal of 6 bases from V and 2 bases from J, the junction contained 8 bases not matched to a gene. The CDR3 consists of 15 residues. Germline CDR1 and CDR2: MNHEY and SMNVEV (reference sequence). The CDR3 DNA sequence: TGTGCCAGCAGGAACCCTAGCGGGTCTCAAGAGACCCAGTACTTC. Residues: CASRNPSGSQETQYF.

There are many counts of this clonotype. This chain joins TRBV7-2 and TRBJ2-1; D is uncertain. With 4 bases removed from V and 0 bases from J, the gap between germline ends came to 10 bases. The CDR3 has 15 residues. Looked up from germline, CDR1 is SGHTA and CDR2 is FQGNSA. The CDR3 reads CASSSTWGSYNEQFF. The CDR3 coding sequence is TGTGCCAGCAGCTCTACTTGGGGCTCCTACAATGAGCAGTTCTTC.

The V and J genes are TRBV11-2 and TRBJ2-3, with 8 bases matching TRBD1. This CDR3 is built from 17 residues. V trimming: 1 base; J trimming: 2 bases; junction bases outside the gene matches: 8. CDR1 SGHAT and CDR2 FQNNGV come from the germline V gene. CDR3: CASSLVSPDRATDTQYF. The DNA for the CDR3 is TGTGCCAGCAGCTTAGTTAGTCCGGACAGGGCCACAGATACGCAGTATTTT.

This clonotype was observed many times. This chain joins TRBV9 and TRBJ2-2; D unclear. With 0 bases removed from V and 7 bases from J, the gap between germline ends came to 10 bases. The V gene's germline CDR1 is SGDLS and CDR2 YYNGEE. The CDR3 totals 14 residues. The CDR3 region has the DNA TGTGCCAGCAGCGTAGGGGTCCCTCGCGGGGAGCTGTTTTTT. Its translation: CASSVGVPRGELFF.

This chain uses TRBV12-3 or TRBV12-4 with TRBJ2-7; no clear D. The CDR3 consists of 12 residues. V lost 6 bases to trimming and J lost 5 bases, with 11 bases between them. The CDR3 DNA reads as TGTGCCAGCAGGGCGAGGCTCGACGAGCAGTACTTC. Residues: CASRARLDEQYF.

The V call is TRBV12-5, the J call TRBJ2-1, with TRBD2 identical over 10 bases. CDR3 length: 14 amino acids. Germline CDR1 is LGHNT and CDR2 is FRNRAP. With 2 bases clipped from V and 8 bases from J, the junction kept 3 bases outside the gene matches. The CDR3 DNA reads TGTGCTAGTGGTTTGCTAGCGGGAGCCCATGAGCAGTTCTTC. This translates into CASGLLAGAHEQFF. Full variable domain (rest looked up from reference TRBV12-5 and TRBJ2-1): DARVTQTPRHKVTEMGQEVTMRCQPILGHNTVFWYRQTMMQGLELLAYFRNRAPLDDSGMPKDRFSAEMPDATLATLKIQPSEPRDSAVYFCASGLLAGAHEQFFGPGTRLTVL.

This clonotype was detected many times. This chain joins TRBV12-3 or TRBV12-4 and TRBJ2-7; D possibly uses TRBD1 or TRBD2 (5 bases each). This CDR3 has 14 residues. V lost 2 bases and J 2 bases, leaving 10 bases between the germline ends. CDR3 protein: CASSLWGTTYEQYF. CDR3 nucleotide sequence: TGTGCCAGCAGTTTATGGGGGACCACCTACGAGCAGTACTTC.

Worth noting for this clonotype: A much larger clone differs from this one at a single base, so this may be a read error. The genes are TRBV5-1 and TRBJ2-7, with TRBD2 matching over 13 bases. V trimming: 2 bases; J trimming: 6 bases; junction bases outside the gene matches: 5. The CDR3 contains 15 residues. Germline V gene sequence: CDR1 SGHRS, CDR2 YFSETQ. CDR3 in DNA: TGCGCCAGCAGCTTTGACGGGACTAGCGGGATCGAGCAGTACGTC. Residues: CASSFDGTSGIEQYV.

Many counts were recorded for this clonotype. The chain recombines TRBV5-1 with TRBJ1-1; 7 bases are shared with TRBD1. The length of the CDR3 is 15 residues. Germline CDR1 is SGHRS and CDR2 is YFSETQ. The trim removed 4 bases at V and 0 bases at J, leaving 6 bases unmatched. Here the CDR3 DNA reads TGCGCCAGCAGCGGGTGGACAGGAATGAACACTGAAGCTTTCTTT. This gives the protein CASSGWTGMNTEAFF.

The chain is built from TRBV11-2 and TRBJ2-1; 7 bases line up with TRBD1. This CDR3 is built from 17 residues. The germline CDR1 and CDR2 sequences are SGHAT and FQNNGV. V shed 2 bases, J shed 5 bases, and the junction held 12 bases outside the gene matches. CDR3 region: CASSLYSGQEANNEQFF. The CDR3 coding sequence is TGTGCCAGCAGCTTATATTCTGGACAGGAAGCGAACAATGAGCAGTTCTTC.

This clonotype was observed a few times. This sequence joins TRBV13 and TRBJ2-5, with D perhaps TRBD2 (5 bases). V was trimmed by 5 bases and J by 5 bases, leaving 15 bases between them. Germline lookup yields CDR1 PRHDT and CDR2 FYEKMQ (reference sequence). This CDR3 region has 14 residues. CDR3 protein: CASSLRDLVETQYF. The DNA of the CDR3 is TGTGCCAGCAGCCTCCGGGATTTAGTGGAGACCCAGTACTTC.

This clonotype occurred many times. The CDR3 DNA follows: TGTGCCAGCCGACCGGAGGAGGCGGGAGCGGGCGGGGAGCTGTTTTTT. This encodes CASRPEEAGAGGELFF. The rearrangement joins TRBV12-3 or TRBV12-4 to TRBJ2-2; 7 bases are a match to TRBD2. The CDR3 consists of 16 residues. The V segment lost 8 bases and the J segment 7 bases; nucleotides outside the gene matches: 16.

This clonotype was seen only a few times. One junction end disagrees with the germline gene, perhaps due to a read error. The V and J genes are TRBV20-1 and TRBJ1-1; 8 bases align to TRBD1. Germline values: CDR1 DFQATT, CDR2 SNEGSKA (reference sequence). The CDR3 has 15 amino acids. CDR3 residues: CRAISADRADTEAFF. CDR3 nucleotides: TGCAGGGCTATAAGTGCGGACAGGGCGGACACTGAAGCTTTCTTT.

The chain joins TRBV7-2 to TRBJ2-3, with a weak D call TRBD2 (5 bases). Per germline, CDR1 SGHTA and CDR2 FQGNSA. Trimming removed 0 bases from V and 2 bases from J, with 15 bases in between. The CDR3 is 17 amino acids. DNA for the CDR3: TGTGCCAGCAGCTTAGCGATAGCGCCCACCCACACAGATACGCAGTATTTT. Protein sequence: CASSLAIAPTHTDTQYF.

At least ten counts were recorded for this clonotype. The chain has TRBV20-1 and TRBJ1-4, with TRBD1 as a possible D gene (6 bases). V lost 5 bases and J lost 7, with 20 bases in between. This CDR3 spans 15 amino acids. Germline V gives CDR1 DFQATT, CDR2 SNEGSKA (reference sequence). The CDR3 spells CSALIGGFGAEKLFF. CDR3 sequence (DNA): TGCAGTGCTCTAATAGGGGGTTTTGGGGCTGAAAAACTGTTTTTT.

This clonotype was observed a few times. J is TRBJ2-1 and V is TRBV6-1, with D possibly being TRBD1 (6 bases). Germline loops: CDR1 MNHNS, CDR2 SASEGT. The ends were cut back, 6 bases at V and 4 bases at J, with 16 bases in the middle. The CDR3 contains 15 residues. CDR3 sequence: CASREGHGKYNEQFF. DNA of the CDR3: TGTGCCAGCAGAGAGGGACATGGAAAGTACAATGAGCAGTTCTTC.

Only a few counts were recorded for this clonotype. V usage is TRBV7-9 and J usage is TRBJ2-1, with D unclear. The CDR3 length is 13 residues. Deletions cut 3 bases from V and 7 bases from J, with 10 bases between. Germline CDR1 SEHNR, CDR2 FQNEAQ (reference sequence). Written as DNA, the CDR3 is TGTGCCAGCAGCTTTTTTTCGGTTAATGAGCAGTTCTTC. Residues: CASSFFSVNEQFF.

The CDR3 DNA reads TGTGCCAGCAGTTTGGTCGGGGTAGCCGCCGTAGCCAAAAACATTCAGTACTTC. It is translated as CASSLVGVAAVAKNIQYF. J is TRBJ2-4 and V is TRBV12-3 or TRBV12-4; perhaps TRBD2 as D (5 bases). Between the trimmed V and J ends, which lost 3 bases and 0 bases, there was a span of 18 bases. The CDR3 length is 18 residues.